This TCR beta chain originates from a study of blood T cell repertoires in COVID-19. At the level of the study: Acute and convalescent COVID-19 specimens originated in the United States, Italy and Spain. Sample material is recorded as cDNA or gDNA derived from T cells, B-cell-depleted T cells, or PBMCs.

Looked up from germline, CDR1 is LGHDT and CDR2 is YNNKEL (reference sequence). This CDR3 region has 16 residues. The V gene end was trimmed by 4 bases and the J gene end by 4 bases; junction bases not matched to a gene: 8. As handled by the study authors: The authors estimated nucleated cell counts from reference gene primer amplification. The protocol was immunoSEQ multiplex PCR, while the TCRdb copy is restricted to in-frame clones and leaves out a portion. That table supplies the V and J calls and clone size; D and trimming were determined from the DNA. Among more than 85,000 clones listed, about 90% were seen once.

The sample taken for sequencing was peripheral blood. This sequence was found in a man younger than 35 with acute or convalescent COVID-19. V gene TRBV3-1 (or the pseudogene TRBV3-2) combines with J gene TRBJ2-5; 11 nucleotides agree with TRBD2. The CDR3 DNA sequence: TGTGCCAGCAGCCTCGCTACTAGCGGGGGAGGAGAGACCCAGTACTTC. Its translation is CASSLATSGGGETQYF.